Presented here are 21 T cell receptor beta chains from one specimen sequenced in a study of blood T cell repertoires in COVID-19. Measured with immunoSEQ multiplex PCR; TCRdb has only the in-frame clones, and not every one. The sample holds roughly 15,000 clones, roughly nine tenths seen once. The sequencing input was peripheral blood. The receptors come from a man between 45 and 60 years old with active COVID-19.

V and J are TRBV2 and TRBJ2-7; D unclear. Germline V gene sequence: CDR1 SNHLY, CDR2 FYNNEI. V was clipped by 7 bases and J by 6 bases, with 10 bases between them. This CDR3 has 11 residues. The CDR3 loop is CASNSYGEQYF. The CDR3 DNA reads as TGTGCCAGCAACAGTTACGGCGAGCAGTACTTC.

The chain carries TRBV7-2 and TRBJ1-2; D call uncertain. The germline V and J ends were trimmed by 5 bases and 8 bases, with 18 bases remaining between them. The germline V gene encodes CDR1 SGHTA and CDR2 FQGNSA. The CDR3 loop spans 14 amino acids. CDR3 sequence (DNA): TGTGCCAGCAGCACGGACCGGGGAGTGAGGGGCTACACCTTC. Encoded protein: CASSTDRGVRGYTF.

The chain is built from TRBV28 and TRBJ2-1; 8 bases agree with TRBD2. J was trimmed by 2 bases and V by 8 bases; bases with no gene match: 5. The CDR3 covers 14 residues. Germline CDR1 reads MDHEN; CDR2 reads SYDVKM. In DNA, the CDR3 is TGTGCCAGCGGAGAGCGGGAGCCCTACAATGAGCAGTTCTTC. Translated, it gives CASGEREPYNEQFF.

This sequence joins TRBV5-5 and TRBJ1-3; D uncertain. CDR3 length: 14 residues. V lost 4 bases to trimming and J lost 0 bases, with 8 bases between them. Per germline, CDR1 SGHKS and CDR2 YYEKEE (reference sequence). CDR3 loop: CASSAQYSGNTIYF. CDR3 DNA sequence: TGTGCCAGCAGCGCCCAGTACTCTGGAAACACCATATATTTT.

V usage is TRBV27 and J usage is TRBJ2-3; D gene ambiguous. The CDR3 runs to 12 residues. Trimming pared 2 bases from V and 6 bases from J, leaving 6 bases between. CDR1 and CDR2 from the germline V gene are MNHEY and SMNVEV (reference sequence). CDR3 DNA sequence: TGTGCCAGCAGTTTAATCGGTGATACGCAGTATTTT. It encodes CASSLIGDTQYF.

The V and J genes are TRBV10-3 and TRBJ1-2; 9 bases match TRBD1. Germline CDR1 is ENHRY and CDR2 is SYGVKD. This CDR3 has 14 residues. J was trimmed by 5 bases and V by 3 bases; bases with no gene match: 4. The CDR3 DNA sequence: TGTGCCATCAGTGAACAGGGGGCGCGGTATGGCTACACCTTC. Protein: CAISEQGARYGYTF.

The chain couples TRBV4-3 to TRBJ2-1; D is undetermined. The CDR3 covers 15 residues. V was pared by 3 bases and J by 1 base, with 10 bases between. Per the germline V gene, CDR1 is LGHNA and CDR2 is YSLEER. In nucleotides, the CDR3 is TGCGCCAGCAGCCACATATTGGAGTCCTACAATGAGCAGTTCTTC. It yields the protein CASSHILESYNEQFF.

This clone showed up just a few times. This chain links TRBV11-2 with TRBJ1-3; D is ambiguous. V lost 5 bases to trimming and J lost 0 bases, with 8 bases between them. The CDR3 covers 14 residues. Germline V gene lookup returns CDR1 SGHAT and CDR2 FQNNGV. This CDR3 reads CASSVPSSGNTIYF. The CDR3 DNA reads as TGTGCCAGCAGCGTGCCCAGCTCTGGAAACACCATATATTTT. Full variable domain (missing parts from reference TRBV11-2 and TRBJ1-3): EAGVAQSPRYKIIEKRQSVAFWCNPISGHATLYWYQQILGQGPKLLIQFQNNGVVDDSQLPKDRFSAERLKGVDSTLKIQPAKLEDSAVYLCASSVPSSGNTIYFGEGSWLTVV.

This CDR3 is CATSDPGLYNEQFF. The DNA for the CDR3 is TGTGCCACCAGTGACCCGGGACTTTACAATGAGCAGTTCTTC. V gene TRBV24-1 combines with J gene TRBJ2-1, with a possible D match to TRBD2 (6 bases). Germline values: CDR1 KGHDR, CDR2 SFDVKD. V gave up 4 bases and J gave up 4 bases, with 10 bases separating them. There are 14 residues in the CDR3.

As DNA, the CDR3 is TGTGCCAGCAGTCGCTCCACCGGGAGCAACAATCAGCCCCAGCATTTT. Residues: CASSRSTGSNNQPQHF. The gene calls are TRBV6-2 or TRBV6-3 and TRBJ1-5; D uncertain. The length of the CDR3 is 16 residues. V dropped 5 bases and J dropped 3 bases, with 17 bases sitting between them. Germline-derived CDR1 and CDR2 are MNHEY and SVGEGT.

V usage is TRBV9 and J usage is TRBJ1-6; D remains unclear. Germline CDR1 is SGDLS and CDR2 is YYNGEE. The CDR3 is 17 amino acids. Trimming stripped 1 base from V and 0 bases from J, with 11 bases between. The CDR3 sequence: CASSVYGGSSYNSPLHF. Here the CDR3 DNA reads TGTGCCAGCAGCGTATACGGCGGGAGCTCCTATAATTCACCCCTCCACTTT.

The CDR3 coding sequence is TGTGCCAGCAGCTCTTATATGGCAGGGGCAGCCTACGAGCAGTACTTC. Its translation is CASSSYMAGAAYEQYF. This chain uses TRBV7-2 with TRBJ2-7; a weak D match, TRBD1 (6 bases). The CDR3 length is 16 residues. Germline V gene lookup returns CDR1 SGHTA and CDR2 FQGNSA. Between the trimmed V and J ends, which lost 4 bases and 2 bases, there was a span of 18 bases.

The J gene is TRBJ2-1, the V gene TRBV27; 10 bases agree with TRBD2. The length of the CDR3 is 18 residues. Germline trimming cut 6 bases from V and 0 bases from J; bases unmatched to any gene: 11. Germline V gives CDR1 MNHEY, CDR2 SMNVEV (reference sequence). The CDR3 DNA sequence: TGTGCCAGCAGAATTAGGACTAGCGGAGCCCACTCCTACAATGAGCAGTTCTTC. As protein: CASRIRTSGAHSYNEQFF.

The chain combines TRBV10-1 with TRBJ1-6; no reliable D call. This CDR3 is 14 amino acids long. V lost 5 bases and J lost 5, with 10 bases in between. From germline, CDR1 is WNHNN and CDR2 SYGVQD (reference sequence). The CDR3 loop reads CASSLRRDNSPLHF. DNA for the CDR3: TGCGCCAGCAGTCTCAGACGGGATAATTCACCCCTCCACTTT.

The chain combines TRBV7-3 with TRBJ2-2; 8 nucleotides line up with TRBD2. CDR1 SGHTA and CDR2 FQGTGA come from the germline V gene. Losses at the gene ends were 5 bases for V and 4 bases for J; bases not matched to a gene: 9. The CDR3 runs to 16 residues. The CDR3, as DNA: TGTGCCAGCAGCGTCACTAGCGGTAGAAGCACCGGGGAGCTGTTTTTT. Its translation: CASSVTSGRSTGELFF.

This chain uses TRBV5-1 with TRBJ2-5, with 8 bases matching TRBD2. The ends lost 0 bases at V and 6 bases at J; junction bases unmatched: 4. From germline, CDR1 is SGHRS and CDR2 YFSETQ. The CDR3 sequence is 14 residues long. The CDR3: CASSLARGAKTQYF. As DNA, the CDR3 is TGCGCCAGCAGCTTGGCGCGGGGGGCGAAGACCCAGTACTTC.

The chain combines TRBV28 with TRBJ2-7, with 7 bases fitting TRBD1. Germline V gene sequence: CDR1 MDHEN, CDR2 SYDVKM. This CDR3 spans 14 amino acids. Trimming took 7 bases from V and 0 from J; bases not matched to a gene: 6. CDR3 nucleotides: TGTGCCAGCACCTCAGGGACAGTCTCCTACGAGCAGTACTTC. This gives the protein CASTSGTVSYEQYF.

The gene calls are TRBV6-4 and TRBJ2-3; 7 bases fit TRBD1. The CDR3 spans 14 residues. Germline V CDR1 and CDR2: MRHNA, SNTAGT. Trimming at V came to 4 bases and at J to 4 bases, leaving 5 bases not matched to a gene. CDR3 nucleotides: TGTGCCAGCAGTGCATTACAGGGGTCAGATACGCAGTATTTT. Protein sequence: CASSALQGSDTQYF.

The chain links TRBV29-1 to TRBJ2-1, with D perhaps matching TRBD1 (5 bases). Trimming took off 5 bases at V and 5 bases at J, with 13 bases between the two ends. CDR3 length: 13 amino acids. Germline loops: CDR1 SQVTM, CDR2 ANQGSEA. In nucleotides, the CDR3 is TGCAGCGTTTCCGGTGACAGAGACAATGAGCAGTTCTTC. Residues: CSVSGDRDNEQFF.

The V and J genes are TRBV29-1 and TRBJ2-7; TRBD1 aligns across 8 bases. The CDR3 loop spans 15 amino acids. The V gene end was trimmed by 6 bases and the J gene end by 0 bases; junction bases not matched to a gene: 10. Germline lookup yields CDR1 SQVTM and CDR2 ANQGSEA. The CDR3 here is CSVRSGTGSSYEQYF. DNA for the CDR3: TGCAGCGTCCGCTCCGGGACAGGTAGCTCCTACGAGCAGTACTTC.

The chain couples TRBV9 to TRBJ2-5; 7 bases are a match to TRBD1. Germline V gives CDR1 SGDLS, CDR2 YYNGEE. This CDR3 spans 14 amino acids. J was trimmed by 4 bases and V by 2 bases; bases with no gene match: 5. The chain's CDR3 is CASSVGQASETQYF. The CDR3 bases are TGTGCCAGCAGCGTTGGACAGGCGTCAGAGACCCAGTACTTC.